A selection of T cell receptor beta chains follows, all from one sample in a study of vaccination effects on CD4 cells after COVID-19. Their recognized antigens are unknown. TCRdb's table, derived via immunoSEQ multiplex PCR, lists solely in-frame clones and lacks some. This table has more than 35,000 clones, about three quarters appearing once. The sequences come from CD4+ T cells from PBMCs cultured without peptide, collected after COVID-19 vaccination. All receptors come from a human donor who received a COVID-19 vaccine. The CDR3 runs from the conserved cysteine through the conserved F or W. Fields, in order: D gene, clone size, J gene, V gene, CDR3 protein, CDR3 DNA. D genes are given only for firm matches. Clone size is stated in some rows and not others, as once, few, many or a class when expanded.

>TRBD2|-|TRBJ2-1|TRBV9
CASSGGQTSGRDEQFF
TGTGCCAGCAGCGGGGGCCAGACTAGCGGGAGAGATGAGCAGTTCTTC
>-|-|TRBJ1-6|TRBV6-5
CATLRGVGAPLHF
TGTGCCACCTTGCGGGGTGTCGGGGCACCCCTCCACTTT
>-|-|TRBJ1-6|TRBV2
CASSGRGKESPLHF
TGTGCCAGCAGTGGTCGAGGGAAGGAGTCACCCCTCCACTTT
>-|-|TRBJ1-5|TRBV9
CASSVGNSNQPQHF
TGTGCCAGCAGCGTAGGAAATAGCAATCAGCCCCAGCATTTT
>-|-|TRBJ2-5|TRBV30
CAWRQGRETQYF
TGTGCCTGGAGACAGGGTCGGGAGACCCAGTACTTC
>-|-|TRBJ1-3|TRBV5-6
CASSLAADTIYF
TGTGCCAGCAGCTTGGCGGCAGACACCATATATTTT
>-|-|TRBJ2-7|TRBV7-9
CASSPREQSLSYEQYF
TGTGCCAGCAGCCCGAGGGAGCAAAGTCTCTCCTACGAGCAGTACTTC
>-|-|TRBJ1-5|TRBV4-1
CASSQDRSFSFNQPQHF
TGCGCCAGCAGCCAAGATCGGTCCTTTTCTTTCAATCAGCCCCAGCATTTT
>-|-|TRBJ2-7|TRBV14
CASSPTWTSYEQYF
TGTGCCAGCAGCCCGACCTGGACCTCCTACGAGCAGTACTTC
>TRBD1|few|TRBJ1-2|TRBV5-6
CASSSGQLNYGYTF
TGTGCCAGCAGCTCGGGACAGCTTAACTATGGCTACACCTTC
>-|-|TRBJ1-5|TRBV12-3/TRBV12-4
CASSPGGPQHF
TGTGCCAGCAGCCCAGGCGGGCCCCAGCATTTT
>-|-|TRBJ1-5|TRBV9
CASPTLPGCNQPQHF
TGTGCCAGCCCCACCCTCCCAGGTTGCAATCAGCCCCAGCATTTT
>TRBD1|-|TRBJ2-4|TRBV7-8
CASSLASMTGYGKNIQYF
TGTGCCAGCAGCTTAGCGTCCATGACAGGGTACGGCAAAAACATTCAGTACTTC
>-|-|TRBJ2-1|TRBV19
CASSVTQGVEWSEQFF
TGTGCCAGTAGTGTTACACAGGGAGTAGAGTGGAGTGAGCAGTTCTTC
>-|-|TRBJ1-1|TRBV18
CASSPNRATMNTEAFF
TGTGCCAGCTCACCAAATCGGGCTACCATGAACACTGAAGCTTTCTTT
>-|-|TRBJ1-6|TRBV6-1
CASSEDLTVYNSPLHF
TGTGCCAGCAGTGAGGATTTGACAGTATATAATTCACCCCTCCACTTT
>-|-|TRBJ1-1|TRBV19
CASSRAIYREHVENTEAFF
TGTGCCAGTAGTCGGGCCATCTACAGGGAGCACGTAGAGAACACTGAAGCTTTCTTT